This record covers a single T cell receptor beta chain. V shed 4 bases and J shed 0 bases, with 9 bases lying between them. Germline V gene lookup returns CDR1 MDHEN and CDR2 SYDVKM. CDR3 size: 15 residues. The source of the sample is a study of shared clonotypes between healthy human individuals. Whole-study context: Those who served as donors were a couple of women and three men between the ages of 18 and 49.

Data came from immunoSEQ multiplex PCR; TCRdb stores just in-frame clones and leaves some out. The repertoire holds roughly 1,000,000 clones, around 82% seen once, with approximately 0.5% in the top ten. Sequencing used memory CD4+ T cells from PBMCs. Subset in this sample: CD45RA-negative fraction. The V gene is TRBV28, the J gene TRBJ1-4; weak D call: TRBD1 (6 bases). This receptor was identified in a man aged 18 to 30 in good health. Some clones in this sample may be carry-over from other donors' samples. The CDR3 reads CASSSGGTTNEKLFF. In DNA, the CDR3 is TGTGCCAGCAGTTCGGGGGGCACAACTAATGAAAAACTGTTTTTT.